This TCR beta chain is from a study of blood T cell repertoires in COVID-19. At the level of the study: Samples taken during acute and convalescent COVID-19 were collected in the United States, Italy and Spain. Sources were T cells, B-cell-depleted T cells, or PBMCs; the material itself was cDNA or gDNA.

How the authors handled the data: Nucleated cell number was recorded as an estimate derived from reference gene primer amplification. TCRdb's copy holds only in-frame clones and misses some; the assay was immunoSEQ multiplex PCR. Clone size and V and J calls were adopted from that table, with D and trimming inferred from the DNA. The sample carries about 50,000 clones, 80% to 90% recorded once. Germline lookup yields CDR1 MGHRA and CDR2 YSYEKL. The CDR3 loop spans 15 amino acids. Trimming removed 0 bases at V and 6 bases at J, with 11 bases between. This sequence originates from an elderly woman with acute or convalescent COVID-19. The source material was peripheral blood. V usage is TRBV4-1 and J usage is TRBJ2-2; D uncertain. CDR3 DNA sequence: TGCGCCAGCAGCCAAGATGTGAGGCGATCCGGGGAGCTGTTTTTT. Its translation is CASSQDVRRSGELFF.